The next 14 T cell receptor beta chains were all read from a single sample in a study of T cell clonotyping in hematopoietic cell transplantation. Sequenced by immunoSEQ multiplex PCR; TCRdb stores in-frame clones only, minus some. This repertoire shows more than 25,000 clones, about 94% found once; its top ten account for approximately 11%. This specimen was PBMCs, taken 100 days after allogeneic stem cell transplant. These receptors were collected from a female patient aged 50-65 years who had an allogeneic stem cell transplant from a related donor, so the T cells may come from the graft donor. Some clones in this sample may be carry-over from other donors' samples.

CDR3 DNA: TGTGCCAGCAGCGCCTCCGGAAACACCATATATTTT. It is translated as CASSASGNTIYF. The chain uses TRBV2 and TRBJ1-3; D remains unclear. V gave up 6 bases and J gave up 4 bases, with 7 bases separating them. From germline, CDR1 is SNHLY and CDR2 FYNNEI. The CDR3 has 12 residues.

This chain joins TRBV6-6 and TRBJ1-2, with TRBD1 matching 9 bases. The CDR3 loop spans 12 amino acids. Germline V CDR1 and CDR2: MNHNY, SVGAGI (reference sequence). V shed 10 bases, J shed 12 bases, and the junction held 12 bases outside the gene matches. CDR3 amino acids: CAIIGQGPQNTF. The CDR3 coding sequence is TGTGCCATCATTGGACAGGGGCCTCAAAACACCTTC.

This sequence joins TRBV7-6 and TRBJ1-3; D perhaps matches TRBD1 (5 bases). CDR1 SGHVS and CDR2 FNYEAQ come from the germline V gene. Trimming took 5 bases from V and 1 from J, leaving 9 bases between them. The CDR3 runs to 14 residues. The CDR3 region is CASSPQGSGNTIYF. The CDR3 DNA sequence: TGTGCCAGCAGCCCCCAGGGTTCTGGAAACACCATATATTTT.

This chain joins TRBV30 and TRBJ1-4, with D perhaps matching TRBD1 (5 bases). There are 14 residues in the CDR3. Germline CDR1 reads GTSNPN; CDR2 reads SVGIG (reference sequence). The germline V and J ends were trimmed by 2 bases and 7 bases, with 14 bases remaining between them. CDR3 amino acids: CAWSPRRVGEKLFF. The CDR3 bases are TGTGCCTGGAGTCCGCGCAGGGTGGGTGAAAAACTGTTTTTT.

This chain uses TRBV1 with TRBJ2-5. TRBV1 is a pseudogene segment. The CDR3 spans 15 residues. The CDR3 nucleotides are TGCACCAGCAGCCTCCACCGGGCGGTCCAAGAGACCCAGTACTTC. Translation gives CTSSLHRAVQETQYF.

J is TRBJ1-5 and V is TRBV10-3; D may be TRBD1 (5 bases). Germline V gene sequence: CDR1 ENHRY, CDR2 SYGVKD. Trimming pared 2 bases from V and 4 bases from J, leaving 9 bases between. The CDR3 is 14 residues long. The CDR3 protein is CAISEGAGNQPQHF. CDR3 DNA sequence: TGTGCCATCAGTGAGGGGGCGGGTAATCAGCCCCAGCATTTT.

The V and J genes are TRBV11-2 and TRBJ1-4; 10 bases match TRBD1. After removal of 3 bases from V and 7 bases from J, the junction contained 2 bases not matched to a gene. This CDR3 has 14 residues. Germline loops: CDR1 SGHAT, CDR2 FQNNGV. The CDR3 spells CASSFGTGAEKLFF. The CDR3 coding sequence is TGTGCCAGCAGCTTCGGGACAGGGGCTGAAAAACTGTTTTTT.

The chain combines TRBV30 with TRBJ1-4; D unclear. With 4 bases removed from V and 0 bases from J, the gap between germline ends came to 12 bases. Germline CDR1 reads GTSNPN; CDR2 reads SVGIG (reference sequence). The CDR3 length is 15 residues. This CDR3 reads CAWTKETATNEKLFF. CDR3 bases: TGTGCCTGGACCAAAGAAACTGCAACTAATGAAAAACTGTTTTTT.

J is TRBJ1-1 and V is TRBV29-1; possibly TRBD1 for D (5 bases). CDR1 is SQVTM and CDR2 is ANQGSEA in the germline V gene. The CDR3 spans 11 residues. V gave up 5 bases and J gave up 4 bases, with 8 bases separating them. CDR3: CSVPGSTEAFF. The CDR3 DNA reads as TGCAGCGTTCCAGGGAGCACTGAAGCTTTCTTT.

This chain joins TRBV10-3 and TRBJ2-3; D unresolved. CDR1 and CDR2 from the germline V gene are ENHRY and SYGVKD. CDR3 length: 14 amino acids. V was clipped by 3 bases and J by 0 bases, with 7 bases between them. In DNA, the CDR3 is TGTGCCATCAGTGAATACCGAAGCACAGATACGCAGTATTTT. Protein: CAISEYRSTDTQYF.

A few counts support this clone. V and J are TRBV11-3 and TRBJ1-1, with D possibly matching TRBD1 (5 bases). V was trimmed by 2 bases and J by 6 bases, leaving 10 bases between them. Germline CDR1 is SGHNT and CDR2 is YENEEA. The CDR3 spans 13 residues. The CDR3 loop reads CASSLSLGAEAFF. In DNA, the CDR3 is TGTGCCAGCAGCTTAAGTCTGGGGGCTGAAGCTTTCTTT.

This chain joins TRBV7-6 and TRBJ1-2; TRBD1 matches 7 bases. This CDR3 contains 15 residues. Germline lookup yields CDR1 SGHVS and CDR2 FNYEAQ. The J segment lost 3 bases and the V segment lost 3 bases, leaving 7 bases of the junction unmatched. This chain's CDR3 is CASSFGTANDYGYTF. The DNA for the CDR3 is TGTGCCAGCAGCTTCGGGACAGCAAACGACTATGGCTACACCTTC.

This chain joins TRBV7-3 and TRBJ1-2, with 10 bases lining up with TRBD1. Germline values: CDR1 SGHTA, CDR2 FQGTGA. Trimming at V came to 5 bases and at J to 7 bases, leaving 13 bases not matched to a gene. The CDR3 sequence is 16 residues long. The CDR3 reads CASSARPGTGVGGYTF. The CDR3, as DNA: TGTGCCAGCAGCGCGCGTCCCGGGACAGGGGTTGGTGGCTACACCTTC. The full variable domain, in which reference TRBV7-3 and TRBJ1-2 provide the parts outside the CDR3, is GAGVSQTPSNKVTEKGKYVELRCDPISGHTALYWYRQSLGQGPEFLIYFQGTGAADDSGLPNDRFFAVRPEGSVSTLKIQRTERGDSAVYLCASSARPGTGVGGYTFGSGTRLTVV.

This clone appeared a few times. V gene TRBV19 combines with J gene TRBJ1-2, with D hard to call. With 7 bases removed from V and 7 bases from J, the gap between germline ends came to 13 bases. From germline, CDR1 is LNHDA and CDR2 SQIVND (reference sequence). The CDR3 length is 12 residues. DNA for the CDR3: TGTGCCAGTACTAGCCGAGGAGGTGGCTACACCTTC. The encoded protein is CASTSRGGGYTF.